This T cell receptor (beta chain) emerged from a study of identical twins. cDNA carried unique molecular identifiers, and a universal primer site was added by template switching. TCRdb analysed the 5' RACE reads with MiXCR anew, one entry per CDR3 protein. The profile shows some 100,000 distinct CDR3 sequences, 5.9% of them singletons. Notes on the study in general: For cord blood, abundant beta clonotypes had fewer insertions, unlike memory repertoires, which showed none. Twins shared beta out-of-frame sequences in excess, but this excess was weaker. For zero-insertion analyses, partial confounding could come from invariant MAIT and iNKT cells.

Worth noting for this clonotype: What it recognizes is unknown.

Germline loops: CDR1 KGHDR, CDR2 SFDVKD. The V segment lost 0 bases and the J segment 2 bases; nucleotides outside the gene matches: 9. This CDR3 region has 19 residues. The genes are TRBV24-1 and TRBJ2-3; 11 bases agree with TRBD2. The receptor's source is a woman in her forties or fifties in good health. The specimen sequenced was memory T cells sorted from blood. DNA for the CDR3: TGTGCCACCAGTGATTTGCACCCCGGGACTAGCGGCCTCACAGATACGCAGTATTTT. Translation: CATSDLHPGTSGLTDTQYF.